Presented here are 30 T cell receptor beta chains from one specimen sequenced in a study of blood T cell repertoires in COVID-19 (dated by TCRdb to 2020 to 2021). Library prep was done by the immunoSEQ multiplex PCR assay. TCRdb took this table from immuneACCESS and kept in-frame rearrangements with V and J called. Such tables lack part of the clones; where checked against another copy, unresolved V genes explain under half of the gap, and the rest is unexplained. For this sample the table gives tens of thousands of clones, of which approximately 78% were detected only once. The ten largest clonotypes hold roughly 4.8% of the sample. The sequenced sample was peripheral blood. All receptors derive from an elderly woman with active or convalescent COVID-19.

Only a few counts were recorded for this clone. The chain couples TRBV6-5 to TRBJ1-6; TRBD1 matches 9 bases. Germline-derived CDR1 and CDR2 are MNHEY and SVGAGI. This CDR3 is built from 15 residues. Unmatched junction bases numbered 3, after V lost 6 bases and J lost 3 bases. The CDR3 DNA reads TGTGCCAGCAGGTTGACAGGGGGCTATAATTCACCCCTCCACTTT. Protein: CASRLTGGYNSPLHF.

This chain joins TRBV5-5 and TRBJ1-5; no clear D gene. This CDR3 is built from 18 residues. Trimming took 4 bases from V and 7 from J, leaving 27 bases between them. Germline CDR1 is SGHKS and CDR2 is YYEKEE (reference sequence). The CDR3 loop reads CASSPVPPAGSNKQPQHF. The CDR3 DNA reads TGTGCCAGCAGCCCAGTACCGCCGGCGGGTTCCAATAAACAGCCCCAGCATTTT.

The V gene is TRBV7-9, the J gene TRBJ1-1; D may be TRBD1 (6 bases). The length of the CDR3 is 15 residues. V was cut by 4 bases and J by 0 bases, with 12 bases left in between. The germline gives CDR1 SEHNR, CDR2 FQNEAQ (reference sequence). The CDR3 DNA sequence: TGTGCCAGCAGCTCAGGACAGAGACTGAACACTGAAGCTTTCTTT. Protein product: CASSSGQRLNTEAFF.

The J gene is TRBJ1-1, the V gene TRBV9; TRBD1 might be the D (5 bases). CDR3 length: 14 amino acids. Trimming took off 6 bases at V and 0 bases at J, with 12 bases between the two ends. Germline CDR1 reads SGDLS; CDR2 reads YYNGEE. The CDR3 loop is CASNLRGMNTEAFF. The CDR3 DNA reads TGTGCCAGCAACCTCCGGGGGATGAACACTGAAGCTTTCTTT. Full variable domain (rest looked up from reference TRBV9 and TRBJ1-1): DSGVTQTPKHLITATGQRVTLRCSPRSGDLSVYWYQQSLDQGLQFLIQYYNGEERAKGNILERFSAQQFPDLHSELNLSSLELGDSALYFCASNLRGMNTEAFFGQGTRLTVV.

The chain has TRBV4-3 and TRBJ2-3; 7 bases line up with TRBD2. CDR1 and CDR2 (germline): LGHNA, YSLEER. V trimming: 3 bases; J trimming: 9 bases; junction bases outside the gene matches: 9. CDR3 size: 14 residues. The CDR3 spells CASSQTYPGLTQYF. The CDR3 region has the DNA TGCGCCAGCAGCCAGACGTATCCGGGACTAACGCAGTATTTT.

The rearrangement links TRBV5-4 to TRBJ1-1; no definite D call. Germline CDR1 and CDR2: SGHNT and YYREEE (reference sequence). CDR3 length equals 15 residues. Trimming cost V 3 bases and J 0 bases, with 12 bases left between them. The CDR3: CASSYQATVNTEAFF. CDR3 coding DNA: TGTGCCAGCAGCTATCAAGCTACAGTGAACACTGAAGCTTTCTTT.

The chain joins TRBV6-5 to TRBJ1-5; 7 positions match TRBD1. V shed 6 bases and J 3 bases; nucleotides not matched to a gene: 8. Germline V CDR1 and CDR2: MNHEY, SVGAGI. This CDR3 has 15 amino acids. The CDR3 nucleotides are TGTGCCAGCAGGGCCCGGGACAGCACCAATCAGCCCCAGCATTTT. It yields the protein CASRARDSTNQPQHF.

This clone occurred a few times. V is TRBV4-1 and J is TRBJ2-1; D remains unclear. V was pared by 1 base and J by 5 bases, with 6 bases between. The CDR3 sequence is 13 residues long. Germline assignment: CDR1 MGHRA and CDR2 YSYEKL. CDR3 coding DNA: TGCGCCAGCAGCCAAGCCCTAGACAATGAGCAGTTCTTC. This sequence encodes CASSQALDNEQFF.

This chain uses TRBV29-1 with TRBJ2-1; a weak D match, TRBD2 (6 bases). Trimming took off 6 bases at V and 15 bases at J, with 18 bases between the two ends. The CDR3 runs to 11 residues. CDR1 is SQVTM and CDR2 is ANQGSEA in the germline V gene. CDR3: CSVLGGGRRFF. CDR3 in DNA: TGCAGCGTGTTGGGGGGTGGGCGCCGGTTCTTC.

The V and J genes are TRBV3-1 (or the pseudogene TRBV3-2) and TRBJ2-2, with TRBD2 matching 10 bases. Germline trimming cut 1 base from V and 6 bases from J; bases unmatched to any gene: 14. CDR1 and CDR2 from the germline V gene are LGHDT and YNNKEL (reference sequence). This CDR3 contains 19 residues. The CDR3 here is CASSQALGASGSSAGELFF. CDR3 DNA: TGTGCCAGCAGCCAAGCCCTTGGGGCTAGCGGGAGTTCTGCCGGGGAGCTGTTTTTT.

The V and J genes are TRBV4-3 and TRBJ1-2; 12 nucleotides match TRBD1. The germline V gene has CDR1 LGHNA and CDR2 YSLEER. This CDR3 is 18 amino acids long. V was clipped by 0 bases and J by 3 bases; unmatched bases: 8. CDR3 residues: CASSQDLGQGAWDYGYTF. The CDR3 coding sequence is TGCGCCAGCAGCCAAGATCTGGGACAGGGGGCATGGGACTATGGCTACACCTTC.

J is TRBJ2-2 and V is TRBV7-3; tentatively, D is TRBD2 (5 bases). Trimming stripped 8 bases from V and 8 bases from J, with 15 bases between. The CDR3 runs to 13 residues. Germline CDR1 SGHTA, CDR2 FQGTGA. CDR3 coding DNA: TGTGCCAGCCAACCAGACGCGGGTGGGGAGCTGTTTTTT. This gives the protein CASQPDAGGELFF. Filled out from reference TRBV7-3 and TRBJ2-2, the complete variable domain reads GAGVSQTPSNKVTEKGKYVELRCDPISGHTALYWYRQSLGQGPEFLIYFQGTGAADDSGLPNDRFFAVRPEGSVSTLKIQRTERGDSAVYLCASQPDAGGELFFGEGSRLTVL.

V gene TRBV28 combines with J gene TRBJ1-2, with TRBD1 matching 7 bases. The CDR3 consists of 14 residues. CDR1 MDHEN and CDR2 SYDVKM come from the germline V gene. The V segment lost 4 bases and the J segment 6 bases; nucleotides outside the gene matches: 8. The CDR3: CASSSQGKGNGYTF. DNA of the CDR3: TGTGCCAGCAGTTCACAGGGGAAGGGAAATGGCTACACCTTC.

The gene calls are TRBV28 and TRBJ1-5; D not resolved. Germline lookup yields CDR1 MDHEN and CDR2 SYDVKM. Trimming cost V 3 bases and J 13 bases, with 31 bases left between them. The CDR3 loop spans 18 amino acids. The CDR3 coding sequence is TGTGCCAGCAGTTTCCAACCGGGAAATAGGCACGGCCTTGGATCTCAGCATTTT. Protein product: CASSFQPGNRHGLGSQHF.

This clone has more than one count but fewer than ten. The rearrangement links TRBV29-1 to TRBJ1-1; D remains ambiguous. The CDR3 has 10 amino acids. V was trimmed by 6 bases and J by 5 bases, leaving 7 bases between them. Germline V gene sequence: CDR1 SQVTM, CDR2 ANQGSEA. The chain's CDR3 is CSVRETEAFF. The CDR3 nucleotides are TGCAGCGTGAGGGAAACTGAAGCTTTCTTT. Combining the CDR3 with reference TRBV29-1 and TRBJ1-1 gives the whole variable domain SAVISQKPSRDICQRGTSLTIQCQVDSQVTMMFWYRQQPGQSLTLIATANQGSEATYESGFVIDKFPISRPNLTFSTLTVSNMSPEDSSIYLCSVRETEAFFGQGTRLTVV.

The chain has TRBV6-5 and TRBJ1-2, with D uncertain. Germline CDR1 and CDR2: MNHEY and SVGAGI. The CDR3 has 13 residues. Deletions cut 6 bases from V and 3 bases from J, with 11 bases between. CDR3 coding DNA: TGTGCCAGCAGGGCGGGAGCCTACTATGGCTACACCTTC. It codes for CASRAGAYYGYTF.

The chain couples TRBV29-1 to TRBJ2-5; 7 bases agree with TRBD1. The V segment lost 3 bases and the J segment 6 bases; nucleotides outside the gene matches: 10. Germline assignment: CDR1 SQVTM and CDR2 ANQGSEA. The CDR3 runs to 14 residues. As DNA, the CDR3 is TGCAGCGTTGAGATTCAGGGGGTGGGGAAGACCCAGTACTTC. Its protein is CSVEIQGVGKTQYF.

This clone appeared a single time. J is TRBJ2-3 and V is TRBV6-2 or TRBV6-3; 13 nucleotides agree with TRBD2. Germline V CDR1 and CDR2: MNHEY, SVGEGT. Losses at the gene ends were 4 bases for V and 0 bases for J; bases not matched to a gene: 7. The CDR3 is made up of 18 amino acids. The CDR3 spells CASSFRRTSGSSTDTQYF. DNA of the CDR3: TGTGCCAGCAGTTTCCGAAGGACTAGCGGGAGTAGCACAGATACGCAGTATTTT.

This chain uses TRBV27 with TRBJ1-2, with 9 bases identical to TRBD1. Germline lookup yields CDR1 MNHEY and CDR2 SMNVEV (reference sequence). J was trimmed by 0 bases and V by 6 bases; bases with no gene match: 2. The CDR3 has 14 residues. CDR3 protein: CASRRTGANYGYTF. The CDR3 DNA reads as TGTGCCAGCAGAAGGACAGGGGCTAACTATGGCTACACCTTC.

The CDR3 region is CASSLVGTGGRKTQYF. CDR3 bases: TGTGCCAGCAGCTTGGTTGGGACAGGGGGGAGGAAGACCCAGTACTTC. This rearrangement joins TRBV5-6 to TRBJ2-5; 11 bases line up with TRBD1. Germline assignment: CDR1 SGHDT and CDR2 YYEEEE. Unmatched junction bases numbered 7, after V lost 0 bases and J lost 6 bases. The CDR3 extends over 16 amino acids.

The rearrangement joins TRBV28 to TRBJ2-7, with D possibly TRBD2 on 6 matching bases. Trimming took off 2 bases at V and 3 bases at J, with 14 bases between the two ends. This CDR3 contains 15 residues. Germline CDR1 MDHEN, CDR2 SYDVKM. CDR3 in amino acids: CASSLGGLPLYEQYF. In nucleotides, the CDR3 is TGTGCCAGCAGTTTAGGGGGACTGCCCCTCTACGAGCAGTACTTC.

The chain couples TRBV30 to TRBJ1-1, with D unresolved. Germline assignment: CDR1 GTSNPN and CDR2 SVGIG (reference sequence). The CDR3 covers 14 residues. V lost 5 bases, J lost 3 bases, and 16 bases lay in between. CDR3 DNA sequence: TGTGCCTGGTCTCGAGAGCTCTCGTACACTGAAGCTTTCTTT. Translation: CAWSRELSYTEAFF.

CDR3 in DNA: TGTGCCAGCAGCAAAGTTGGTTCCGGGCCAGGGTGGAACACTGAAGCTTTCTTT. Amino acids: CASSKVGSGPGWNTEAFF. V usage is TRBV21-1 and J usage is TRBJ1-1; TRBD1, the D gene given by the table, was not confirmed from the DNA. TRBV21-1 is reported as a pseudogene. CDR3 length: 18 amino acids.

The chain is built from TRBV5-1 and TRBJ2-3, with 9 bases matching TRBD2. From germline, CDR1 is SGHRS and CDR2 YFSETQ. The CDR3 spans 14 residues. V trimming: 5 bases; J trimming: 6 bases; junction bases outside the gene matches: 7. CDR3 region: CASSLGTSSDTQYF. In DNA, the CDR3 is TGCGCCAGCAGTTTAGGGACTAGCTCGGATACGCAGTATTTT.

The DNA of the CDR3 is TGTGCCAGCGCCATTAACCCGGGGTACTCCTACAATGAGCAGTTCTTC. Residues: CASAINPGYSYNEQFF. The rearrangement links TRBV9 to TRBJ2-1; a possible D gene is TRBD2 (5 bases). Germline CDR1 reads SGDLS; CDR2 reads YYNGEE. Trimming stripped 7 bases from V and 0 bases from J, with 17 bases between. The CDR3 consists of 16 residues. Combining the CDR3 with reference TRBV9 and TRBJ2-1 gives the whole variable domain DSGVTQTPKHLITATGQRVTLRCSPRSGDLSVYWYQQSLDQGLQFLIQYYNGEERAKGNILERFSAQQFPDLHSELNLSSLELGDSALYFCASAINPGYSYNEQFFGPGTRLTVL.

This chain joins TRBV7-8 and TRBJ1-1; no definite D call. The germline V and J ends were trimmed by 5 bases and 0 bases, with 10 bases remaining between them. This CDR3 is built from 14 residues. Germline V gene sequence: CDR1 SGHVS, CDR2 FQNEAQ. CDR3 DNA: TGTGCCAGCAGCGGCCAGGCGATGAACACTGAAGCTTTCTTT. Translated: CASSGQAMNTEAFF. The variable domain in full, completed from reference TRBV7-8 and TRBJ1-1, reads GAGVSQSPRYKVAKRGQDVALRCDPISGHVSLFWYQQALGQGPEFLTYFQNEAQLDKSGLPSDRFFAERPEGSVSTLKIQRTQQEDSAVYLCASSGQAMNTEAFFGQGTRLTVV.

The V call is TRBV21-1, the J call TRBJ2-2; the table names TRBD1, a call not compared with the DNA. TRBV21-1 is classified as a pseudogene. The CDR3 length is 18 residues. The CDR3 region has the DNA TGTGCCAGCAGCAAAAGGACAGGATCCCACCTTGGGGGCCGGGGAGCTGTTTTT. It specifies CASSKRTGSHLGGRGAVF.

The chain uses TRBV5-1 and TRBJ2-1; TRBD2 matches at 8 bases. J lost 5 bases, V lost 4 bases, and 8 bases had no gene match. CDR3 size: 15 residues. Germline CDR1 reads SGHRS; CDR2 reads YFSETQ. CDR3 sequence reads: CASSREGKAHNEQFF. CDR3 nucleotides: TGCGCCAGCAGCCGGGAGGGGAAGGCCCACAATGAGCAGTTCTTC.

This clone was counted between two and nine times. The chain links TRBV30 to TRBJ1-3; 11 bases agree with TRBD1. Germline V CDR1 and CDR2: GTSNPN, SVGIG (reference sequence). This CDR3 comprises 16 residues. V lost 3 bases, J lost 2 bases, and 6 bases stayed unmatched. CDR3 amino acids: CAWRRTGGAPGNTIYF. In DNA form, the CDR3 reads TGTGCCTGGAGGCGGACAGGGGGCGCCCCTGGAAACACCATATATTTT.

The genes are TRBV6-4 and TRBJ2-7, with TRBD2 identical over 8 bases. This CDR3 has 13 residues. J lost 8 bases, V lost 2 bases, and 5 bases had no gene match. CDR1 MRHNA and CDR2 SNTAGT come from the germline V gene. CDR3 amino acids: CASSDNVAGKQYF. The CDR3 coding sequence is TGTGCCAGCAGTGACAATGTAGCGGGAAAGCAGTACTTC.